This entry concerns a single T cell receptor (beta chain). Its cognate antigen is unknown. The data are from a study of tumor and adjacent non-tumor tissue in lung cancer. Three rounds of nested PCR, following a modified ARM-PCR protocol, produced the TCRbeta library. TCRdb reprocessed the multiplex PCR reads via MiXCR and lists one record per CDR3 protein. The repertoire holds 120,000 to 150,000 distinct CDR3 sequences, with approximately 70% as singletons. The template was RNA from unsorted bulk tissue. Study-wide findings and caveats: Significantly higher TCR diversity was found in tumor than normal lung.

The CDR3 consists of 13 residues. The V and J ends lost 10 bases and 9 bases respectively, with 19 bases between them. Germline CDR1 MNHEY, CDR2 SVGAGI. V is TRBV6-5 and J is TRBJ2-1, with D possibly being TRBD2 (6 bases). Sequencing was done on a sample of lung tumor tissue. The receptor's source is a man aged 60 to 69 with small cell lung cancer. The CDR3 DNA sequence: TGTGCCACTTCAGGGACTCCAGAGCGTGAGCAGTTCTTC. Its protein is CATSGTPEREQFF.